This TCR beta chain was obtained from a study of blood T cell repertoires in COVID-19. On the study more broadly: The samples span acute and convalescent COVID-19 from the United States, Italy and Spain. PBMCs, B-cell-depleted T cells, or T cells provided the cDNA or gDNA that made up the material.

Germline V gives CDR1 ENHRY, CDR2 SYGVKD. The CDR3 consists of 15 residues. The V gene end was trimmed by 4 bases and the J gene end by 0 bases; junction bases not matched to a gene: 4. How the authors handled the data: Cell counts per sample came from amplifying reference gene primers. Produced via immunoSEQ multiplex PCR; TCRdb's table is partial and in-frame only. V and J calls and clone size follow that table, whereas D and trimming were derived from the DNA. Of 15,000 to 25,000 clones listed, approximately 85% are singletons. The rearrangement uses TRBV10-3 and TRBJ2-3; 7 nucleotides agree with TRBD2. Sample: peripheral blood. This TCR derives from a human donor with active COVID-19. The donor label of this sample is uncertain. This CDR3 is CAISAPGRSTDTQYF. Written as DNA, the CDR3 is TGTGCCATCAGTGCGCCCGGGAGGAGCACAGATACGCAGTATTTT.